The sequence of this TCR beta chain was determined in a study of blood T cell repertoires in COVID-19. The authors' processing: By means of reference gene primer amplification, nucleated cell counts were estimated. Using immunoSEQ multiplex PCR, the repertoire was profiled, and TCRdb retains in-frame clones only, with some absent. D and trimming come from the DNA, and the V and J calls and clone size come from that table. The table records about 270,000 clones, around 90% of them present only once. The CDR3 consists of 15 residues. The germline CDR1 and CDR2 sequences are MNHEY and SVGAGI. J was trimmed by 7 bases and V by 0 bases; bases with no gene match: 4.

This chain joins TRBV6-5 and TRBJ2-1, with 9 bases lining up with TRBD2. The TCR originated in a woman younger than 45 with acute COVID-19. Source material: PBMCs or T cells enriched from blood (not recorded which). The DNA of the CDR3 is TGTGCCAGCAGTTACTCTAGCGGGAGCTCTAATGAGCAGTTCTTC. Translating gives CASSYSSGSSNEQFF.